This TCR beta chain was identified during a study of cytomegalovirus exposure and HLA in healthy donors. As concerns this clone: Its matching antigen is unknown.

The PCR was carried out with 60 Vbeta primers and 13 Jbeta primers. This table comes from immunoSEQ multiplex PCR, and its TCRdb copy is limited to in-frame clones, with some not included. There are approximately 190,000 clones in the sample; over 80% occur only once, and 6.3% lies in the top ten. The germline CDR1 and CDR2 sequences are SGDLS and YYNGEE. This CDR3 contains 11 residues. V lost 4 bases and J 6 bases, leaving 4 bases between the germline ends. Study observations and caveats: Some TCR beta chains (more than 150 of them) were listed as cytomegalovirus-associated. Later work found most CMV-associated TCR beta chains apparently HLA-restricted.

All donors participated as healthy donors of bone marrow. This TCR came from a man in his forties or fifties in good health and CMV-seropositive. The V gene is TRBV9, the J gene TRBJ2-2, with D uncertain. Sample: PBMCs. This chain's CDR3 is CASSSPGELFF. CDR3 in DNA: TGTGCCAGCAGCTCTCCCGGGGAGCTGTTTTTT.